This record looks at one T cell receptor (beta chain) sequence and its context. Its antigen is still unknown. The PCR contained 60 Vbeta and 13 Jbeta primers. The protocol was immunoSEQ multiplex PCR, while the TCRdb copy is restricted to in-frame clones and leaves out a portion. The sample holds tens of thousands of clones, 86% seen once. These data originate in a study of cytomegalovirus exposure and HLA in healthy donors. Across the whole study: Unique TCRs from HLA-typed donors, roughly 89 million of them, were held in an early data release. Among the approximately 380 donors who were genotyped, approximately 83% fell in the genetic ancestry cluster that is associated with self-reported Caucasian donors.

Study results and caveats: It was assumed in the presence/absence analyses that sequencing depth was roughly uniform across donors. As was reported, the classifier diagnosed cytomegalovirus status with high specificity and sensitivity.

Sequenced: PBMCs. The TCR was taken from a man aged 25 to 40 in good health and CMV-seropositive.

The CDR3 loop is CASSLDDGLAGDTQYF. The CDR3 DNA is TGCGCCAGCAGCTTGGACGACGGACTAGCGGGAGATACGCAGTATTTT. This chain joins TRBV5-1 and TRBJ2-3; 11 nucleotides match TRBD2. There are 16 residues in the CDR3. V shed 0 bases and J 5 bases; nucleotides not matched to a gene: 5. CDR1 and CDR2 from the germline V gene are SGHRS and YFSETQ.